This T cell receptor (beta chain) was recovered during a study of OX40 agonist ivuxolimab in advanced cancers. TCRdb keeps only in-frame clones here, not all; method: immunoSEQ multiplex PCR. The sample contains some 15,000 clones, roughly 85% of which appear only once. V gave up 0 bases and J gave up 4 bases, with 10 bases separating them. The CDR3 totals 14 residues. Germline V gene sequence: CDR1 SGHNT, CDR2 YYREEE (reference sequence). Drawing of blood for sampling happened at baseline, at cycle 4 day 1, and at cycle 7 day 1. General study points: Expanded clones were, on average, more numerous among CD8+ T cells than CD4+. Certain nonresponders additionally had low normalized T-cell clonal expansion. Circulating CD4+ and CD8+ T cells showed clonal expansion by week 6 at 0.1 to 3.0 mg/kg.

Of note for this clone: Its matching antigen is unknown.

The sequence was obtained from an adult with an advanced solid tumor such as melanoma, head and neck, liver or kidney cancer. Source: CD4+ or CD8+ T cells sorted from blood, taken in a trial of the OX40 agonist ivuxolimab. The rearrangement joins TRBV5-4 to TRBJ2-5, with D tentatively TRBD2 (6 bases). CDR3 sequence (DNA): TGTGCCAGCAGCTTGGGGCAGGGAGGAGAGACCCAGTACTTC. Encoded protein: CASSLGQGGETQYF.